Included here is one TCR beta chain sequence, with context. As yet, its antigen is unknown. The CDR3 has 22 amino acids. The data belong to a study of graft-versus-host responses after intestinal transplantation. Findings and limits, study-wide: Detected in recipient marrow were GvH clones, some of which were first observed in ileum or blood.

This table comes from immunoSEQ multiplex PCR, and its TCRdb copy is limited to in-frame clones, with some not included. The sample yields about 90,000 clones, 90% to 95% seen once. The sequenced sample was unstimulated CD8+ T cells sorted from spleen or lymph node cells, obtained before intestinal transplant. The origin of this receptor is a human donor who received an intestinal transplant. The chain combines TRBV21-1 with TRBJ2-5; TRBD1 is the table's D call, not checked against the DNA. TRBV21-1 is tagged as a pseudogene. DNA of the CDR3: TGTGCCAGCAGCAAGGACAGGAGCCCCGTGGGGGTGAGGCGACCAGCCCAAGAGACCCAGTACTTC. It translates to CASSKDRSPVGVRRPAQETQYF.